This TCR beta chain was observed in a study of a mutant IDH1 vaccine in newly diagnosed glioma. A note on this clone: No antigen is known for it.

Clones were read by immunoSEQ multiplex PCR, and TCRdb kept only the in-frame ones, dropping some. The profile shows tens of thousands of clones, approximately 82% of them singletons. Germline assignment: CDR1 SQVTM and CDR2 ANQGSEA. V was trimmed by 3 bases and J by 7 bases, leaving 9 bases between them. The CDR3 extends over 12 amino acids. Regarding time point: week 5, during vaccination. Vaccinated patients received 300 ug of mutant IDH1 20-mer peptide per dose, with topical imiquimod. This sequence originates from a woman under 30 with glioma. Some clones in this sample may be carry-over from other donors' samples. The sample was PBMCs, taken from a glioma patient whose treatment included an IDH1 peptide vaccine. The gene calls are TRBV29-1 and TRBJ2-2; D is undetermined. The CDR3 nucleotides are TGCAGCGTTGACCTGGACGGCGGGGAGCTGTTTTTT. Amino acids: CSVDLDGGELFF.